Listed below are T cell receptor beta chains from one sample, sequenced in a study of molecular identifiers for immune sequencing clone quantification. One entry per CDR3 protein results from TCRdb running MiXCR on the PCR reads. This table holds about 500,000 distinct CDR3 sequences, around 21% found once. Sequenced: naive CD8+ T cells from blood, with Jurkat cell RNA spiked in. The origin of the receptors is a human donor in good health. Some libraries in this study had Jurkat cell RNA spiked in. Both conserved end residues are part of each CDR3. The D gene is left open where the match is weak. Clone size is stated in some rows and not others, as once, few, many or a class when expanded.

V gene: TRBV4-2
D gene: TRBD2
clone size: .
J gene: TRBJ2-1
CDR3 DNA: TGTGCCAGCAGCCAAGTGGGCGGGAGCAACTACAATGAGCAGTTCTTC
CDR3 protein: CASSQVGGSNYNEQFF

V gene: TRBV7-9
D gene: TRBD2
clone size: .
J gene: TRBJ2-1
CDR3 DNA: TGTGCCAGCAGACGCCGACTAGCGGAGGGGAGCTCCTACAATGAGCAGTTCTTC
CDR3 protein: CASRRRLAEGSSYNEQFF

V gene: TRBV7-8
D gene: .
clone size: .
J gene: TRBJ2-3
CDR3 DNA: TGTGCCAGCAGCCTGGCAGGGTATGGCACAGACACGCAGTGTTTT
CDR3 protein: CASSLAGYGTDTQCF

V gene: TRBV20-1
D gene: .
clone size: .
J gene: TRBJ2-1
CDR3 DNA: TGCAGTGCTAGAGGCCCGAGCTCCTACAATGAGCAGTTCTTC
CDR3 protein: CSARGPSSYNEQFF

V gene: TRBV5-4
D gene: TRBD2
clone size: many
J gene: TRBJ2-7
CDR3 DNA: TGTGCCAGCAGCCCTGGGAATAGCGGGGGCTCCTACGAGCAGTACTTC
CDR3 protein: CASSPGNSGGSYEQYF

V gene: TRBV3-1
D gene: .
clone size: few
J gene: TRBJ1-4
CDR3 DNA: TGTGCCAGCAGCCTCATTTCCCCCAGGGAGGACCCGACTAATGAAAAACTGTTTTTT
CDR3 protein: CASSLISPREDPTNEKLFF

V gene: TRBV7-7
D gene: TRBD2
clone size: .
J gene: TRBJ2-3
CDR3 DNA: TGTGCCAGCAGCTTAGGGCTAGCGGGGGAGACAGATACGCAGTATTTT
CDR3 protein: CASSLGLAGETDTQYF

V gene: TRBV19
D gene: .
clone size: few
J gene: TRBJ2-3
CDR3 DNA: TGTGCCAGTAGTATGACTGGGCTGGCCGATACGCAGTATTTT
CDR3 protein: CASSMTGLADTQYF

V gene: TRBV16
D gene: .
clone size: many
J gene: TRBJ1-1
CDR3 DNA: TGTGCCAGCAGCCAGTCGGGGACTGAAGCTTTCTTT
CDR3 protein: CASSQSGTEAFF

V gene: TRBV28
D gene: .
clone size: many
J gene: TRBJ1-1
CDR3 DNA: TGTGCCAGCAGTAGGGCGATACCGGACATTACGGGGGCTTTCTTT
CDR3 protein: CASSRAIPDITGAFF

V gene: TRBV6-6
D gene: TRBD2
clone size: .
J gene: TRBJ2-1
CDR3 DNA: TGTGCCAGCAGTCCATCGACTAGCGGTTATAGCAATGAGCAGTTCTTC
CDR3 protein: CASSPSTSGYSNEQFF

V gene: TRBV5-6
D gene: .
clone size: few
J gene: TRBJ2-7
CDR3 DNA: TGTGCCAGCAGCGACAACATGCTCACGCGGGAGCAGTACTTC
CDR3 protein: CASSDNMLTREQYF

V gene: TRBV6-5
D gene: .
clone size: few
J gene: TRBJ1-1
CDR3 DNA: TGTGCCAGCAGTTACGACAACCCGCGCACTGAAGCTTTCTTT
CDR3 protein: CASSYDNPRTEAFF

V gene: TRBV6-2/TRBV6-3
D gene: .
clone size: few
J gene: TRBJ1-2
CDR3 DNA: TGTGCCAGCAAGGGGCCAGGTCCTTCCGGCTACACCTTC
CDR3 protein: CASKGPGPSGYTF

V gene: TRBV29-1
D gene: .
clone size: .
J gene: TRBJ2-7
CDR3 DNA: TGCAGCGTTGAAGATTCAGGGGTGGGAAACTACGAGCATTACTTC
CDR3 protein: CSVEDSGVGNYEHYF

V gene: TRBV28
D gene: .
clone size: few
J gene: TRBJ2-4
CDR3 DNA: TGTGCCAGCAGTTTTGAGGTCCTCCCAAACATTCAGTACTTC
CDR3 protein: CASSFEVLPNIQYF

V gene: TRBV7-9
D gene: TRBD2
clone size: many
J gene: TRBJ2-3
CDR3 DNA: TGTGCCAGCAGCACCTTAGCGGGAGGCGCCGATACGCAGTATTTT
CDR3 protein: CASSTLAGGADTQYF

V gene: TRBV7-2
D gene: .
clone size: .
J gene: TRBJ2-1
CDR3 DNA: TGTGCCAGCAGCTCAGGAGCGTGGGACGAGCAGTTCTTC
CDR3 protein: CASSSGAWDEQFF

V gene: TRBV20-1
D gene: .
clone size: many
J gene: TRBJ2-5
CDR3 DNA: TGCAGTGCTAGAGCTACGGAAGAGACCCAGTACTTC
CDR3 protein: CSARATEETQYF

V gene: TRBV14
D gene: .
clone size: .
J gene: TRBJ1-2
CDR3 DNA: TGTGCCAGCAGCCCCGACCTGGGGAATGACTATGGCTACACCTTC
CDR3 protein: CASSPDLGNDYGYTF

V gene: TRBV9
D gene: TRBD1
clone size: .
J gene: TRBJ2-7
CDR3 DNA: TGTGCCAGCGGCGCCCGGGACAGCTACGAGCAGTACTTC
CDR3 protein: CASGARDSYEQYF

V gene: TRBV27
D gene: .
clone size: many
J gene: TRBJ2-3
CDR3 DNA: TGTGCCTGCGGAGAACAATATAGCACAGATACGCAGTATTTT
CDR3 protein: CACGEQYSTDTQYF

V gene: TRBV30
D gene: TRBD1
clone size: many
J gene: TRBJ2-7
CDR3 DNA: TGTGCCTGGAGTGTAGGGACAGGGTCCTACGAGCAGTACTTC
CDR3 protein: CAWSVGTGSYEQYF

V gene: TRBV28
D gene: .
clone size: many
J gene: TRBJ2-4
CDR3 DNA: TGTGCCAGCAGCCAGGGACTGGACGAAGTCTTTGACATTCAGTACTTC
CDR3 protein: CASSQGLDEVFDIQYF

V gene: TRBV6-2/TRBV6-3
D gene: TRBD2
clone size: many
J gene: TRBJ2-3
CDR3 DNA: TGTGCCAGCAGTTACTCACTAGCGGGAGCAGATACGCAGTATTTT
CDR3 protein: CASSYSLAGADTQYF

V gene: TRBV3-1
D gene: .
clone size: few
J gene: TRBJ1-1
CDR3 DNA: TGTGCCAGCAGCCAGAGACAGAGCCTAAGGACTGAAGCTTTCTTT
CDR3 protein: CASSQRQSLRTEAFF

V gene: TRBV4-3
D gene: .
clone size: many
J gene: TRBJ2-7
CDR3 DNA: TGCGCCAGCAGCCAAGATGCACGGGGGACCCCCTACGAGCAGTACTTC
CDR3 protein: CASSQDARGTPYEQYF

V gene: TRBV7-9
D gene: .
clone size: .
J gene: TRBJ1-4
CDR3 DNA: TGTGCCAGCAGCTTAGATAATAATGAAAAACTGTTTTTT
CDR3 protein: CASSLDNNEKLFF

V gene: TRBV4-3
D gene: .
clone size: .
J gene: TRBJ2-7
CDR3 DNA: TGCGCCAGCAGCCAAGATCTTCCGACAGGCTCCTACGAGCAGTACTTC
CDR3 protein: CASSQDLPTGSYEQYF

V gene: TRBV11-2
D gene: .
clone size: few
J gene: TRBJ2-5
CDR3 DNA: TGTGCCAACAGCTTATCTGGGTATACGGAGACCCAGTACTTC
CDR3 protein: CANSLSGYTETQYF

V gene: TRBV28
D gene: .
clone size: few
J gene: TRBJ2-3
CDR3 DNA: TGTGCCAGCAGCAACCCTAGAATTTACACAGATACGCAGTATTTT
CDR3 protein: CASSNPRIYTDTQYF

V gene: TRBV10-3
D gene: TRBD2
clone size: many
J gene: TRBJ2-5
CDR3 DNA: TGTGCCATCAGTGGACTAGCGGAAGAGACCCAGTACTTC
CDR3 protein: CAISGLAEETQYF

V gene: TRBV6-6
D gene: .
clone size: many
J gene: TRBJ2-7
CDR3 DNA: TGTGCCAGCAGCTCACTTGGGGACCCGCCGAACTACGAGCAGTACTTC
CDR3 protein: CASSSLGDPPNYEQYF